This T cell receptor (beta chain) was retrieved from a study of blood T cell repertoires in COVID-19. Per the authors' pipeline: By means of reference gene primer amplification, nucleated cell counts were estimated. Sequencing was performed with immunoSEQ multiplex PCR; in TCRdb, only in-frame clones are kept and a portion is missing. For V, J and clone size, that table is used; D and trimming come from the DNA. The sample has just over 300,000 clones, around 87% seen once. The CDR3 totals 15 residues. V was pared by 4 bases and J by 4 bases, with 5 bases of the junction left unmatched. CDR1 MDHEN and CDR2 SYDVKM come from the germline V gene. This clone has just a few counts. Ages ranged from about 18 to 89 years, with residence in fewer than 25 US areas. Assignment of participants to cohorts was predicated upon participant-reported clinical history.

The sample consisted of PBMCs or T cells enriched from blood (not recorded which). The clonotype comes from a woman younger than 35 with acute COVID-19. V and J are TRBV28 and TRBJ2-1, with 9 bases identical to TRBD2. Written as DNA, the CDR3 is TGTGCCAGCAGTTCTAGCGGGGTGGGGTACAATGAGCAGTTCTTC. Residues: CASSSSGVGYNEQFF.